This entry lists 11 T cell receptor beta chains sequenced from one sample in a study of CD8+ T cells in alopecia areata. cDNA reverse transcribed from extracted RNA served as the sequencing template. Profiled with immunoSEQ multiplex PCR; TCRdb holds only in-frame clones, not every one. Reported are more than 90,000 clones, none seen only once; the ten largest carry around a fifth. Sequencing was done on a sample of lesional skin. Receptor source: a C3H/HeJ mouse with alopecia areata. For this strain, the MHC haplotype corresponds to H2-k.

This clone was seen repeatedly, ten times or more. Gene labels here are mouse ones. The CDR3 DNA, read in part, is TGCACCTGCAGTGCCTGGACAGGGGGCTCAAACACA. Protein sequence: CTCSAWTGGSNT. The full CDR3 reads CTCSAWTGGSNTEVFF. The chain uses TRBV1 and TRBJ1-1, with TRBD1 identical over 11 bases. The missing CDR3 end, 4 residues past where the read stops, is filled in from the germline J gene. The CDR3 totals 16 residues. After removal of 3 bases from V and 0 bases from J, the junction contained 3 bases not matched to a gene. Germline V gene sequence: CDR1 NSQYPW, CDR2 LRSPGD (reference sequence).

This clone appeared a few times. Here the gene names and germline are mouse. This CDR3 reads CASRMGGDEQYF. The sequenced part of the CDR3 DNA is TGTGCCAGCAGAATGGGGGGAGAT. This sequence joins TRBV13-3 and TRBJ2-7; 7 bases fit TRBD2. The read halts 4 residues ahead of the CDR3 end, with the missing end drawn from the germline J gene. The V gene's germline CDR1 is NNHDY and CDR2 SYVADS. This CDR3 has 12 residues.

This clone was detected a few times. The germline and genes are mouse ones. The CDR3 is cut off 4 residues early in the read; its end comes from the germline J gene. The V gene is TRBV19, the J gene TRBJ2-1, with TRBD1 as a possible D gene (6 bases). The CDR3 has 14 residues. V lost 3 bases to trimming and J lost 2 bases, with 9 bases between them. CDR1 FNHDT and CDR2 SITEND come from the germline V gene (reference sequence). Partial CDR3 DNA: TGTGCCAGCAGTAGGACAGTTTACTATGCT. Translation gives CASSRTVYYA. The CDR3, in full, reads CASSRTVYYAEQFF.

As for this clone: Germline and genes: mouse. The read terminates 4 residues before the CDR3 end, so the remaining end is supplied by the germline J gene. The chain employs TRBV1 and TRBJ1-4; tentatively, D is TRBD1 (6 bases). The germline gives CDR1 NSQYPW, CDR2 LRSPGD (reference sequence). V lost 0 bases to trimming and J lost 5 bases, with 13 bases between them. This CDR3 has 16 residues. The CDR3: CTCSAERQEYNERLFF. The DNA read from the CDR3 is TGCACCTGCAGTGCAGAGAGACAGGAGTATAACGAA.

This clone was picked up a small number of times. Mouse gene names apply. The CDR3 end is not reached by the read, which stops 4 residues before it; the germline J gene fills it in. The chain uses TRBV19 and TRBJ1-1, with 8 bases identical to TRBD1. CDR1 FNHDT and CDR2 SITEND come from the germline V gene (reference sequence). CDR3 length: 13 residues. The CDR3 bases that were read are TGTGCCAGCAGTCCAGGGGGCTGGACA. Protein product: CASSPGGWT. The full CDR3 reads CASSPGGWTEVFF.

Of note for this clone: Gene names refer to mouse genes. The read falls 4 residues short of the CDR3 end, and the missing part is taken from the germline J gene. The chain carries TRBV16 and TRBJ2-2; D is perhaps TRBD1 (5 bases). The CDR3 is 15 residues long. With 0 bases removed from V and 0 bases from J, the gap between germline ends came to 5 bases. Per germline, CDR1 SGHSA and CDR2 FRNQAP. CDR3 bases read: TGTGCAAGCAGCTTAGAGGACACAAACACCGGG. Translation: CASSLEDTNTG. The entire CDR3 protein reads CASSLEDTNTGQLYF.

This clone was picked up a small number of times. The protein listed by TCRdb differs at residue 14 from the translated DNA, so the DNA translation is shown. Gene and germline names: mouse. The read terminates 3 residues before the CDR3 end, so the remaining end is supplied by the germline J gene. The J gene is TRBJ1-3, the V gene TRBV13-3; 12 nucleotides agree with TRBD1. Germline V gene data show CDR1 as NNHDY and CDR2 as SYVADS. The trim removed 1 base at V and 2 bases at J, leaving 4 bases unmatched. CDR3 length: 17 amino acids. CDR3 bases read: TGTGCCAGCAGTGATAGGGACAGGGGGCTGGCTGGAAATACG. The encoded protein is CASSDRDRGLAGNT. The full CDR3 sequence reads CASSDRDRGLAGNTLYF.

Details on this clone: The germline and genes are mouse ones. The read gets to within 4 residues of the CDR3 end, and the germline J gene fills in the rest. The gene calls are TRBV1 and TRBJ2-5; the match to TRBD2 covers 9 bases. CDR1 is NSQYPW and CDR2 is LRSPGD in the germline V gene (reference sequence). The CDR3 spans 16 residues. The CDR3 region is CTCSAVWGGARDTQYF. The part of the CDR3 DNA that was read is TGCACCTGCAGTGCAGTTTGGGGGGGCGCCCGGGAC.

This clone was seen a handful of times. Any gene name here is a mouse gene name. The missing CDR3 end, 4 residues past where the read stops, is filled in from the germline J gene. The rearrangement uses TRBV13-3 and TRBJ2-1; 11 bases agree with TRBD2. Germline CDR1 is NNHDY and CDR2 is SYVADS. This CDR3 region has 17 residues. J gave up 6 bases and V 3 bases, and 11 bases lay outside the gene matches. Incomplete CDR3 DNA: TGTGCCAGCAGTGCCCTACTGGGGGGGCGCTCGGCTGCT. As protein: CASSALLGGRSAA. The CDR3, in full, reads CASSALLGGRSAAEQFF.

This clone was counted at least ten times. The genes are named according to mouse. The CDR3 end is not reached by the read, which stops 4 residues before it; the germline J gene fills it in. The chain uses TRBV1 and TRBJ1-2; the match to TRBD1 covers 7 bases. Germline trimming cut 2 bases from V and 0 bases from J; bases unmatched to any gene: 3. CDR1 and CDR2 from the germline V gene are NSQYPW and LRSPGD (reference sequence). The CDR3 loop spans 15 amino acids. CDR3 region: CTCSARGTANSDYTF. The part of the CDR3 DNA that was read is TGCACCTGCAGTGCAAGAGGGACAGCAAACTCC.

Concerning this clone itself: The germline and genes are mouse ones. The sequenced part of the CDR3 DNA is TGTGCCAGCAGTGGGACTGGGGGGGCGCGCAATGCT. Translating it yields CASSGTGGARNA. The whole CDR3 protein reads CASSGTGGARNAEQFF. J is TRBJ2-1 and V is TRBV13-3, with 13 bases lining up with TRBD2. The read ends 4 residues early relative to the CDR3; the germline J gene fills the gap. J gave up 5 bases and V 3 bases, and 5 bases lay outside the gene matches. The CDR3 length is 16 residues. The germline V gene encodes CDR1 NNHDY and CDR2 SYVADS.